This T cell receptor beta chain was captured in a study of T cells in Graves' hyperthyroidism and ophthalmopathy. Findings of the study overall: The model forecast ophthalmopathy, anticipating it by a median around 6.5 months before onset.

A note on this clonotype: The antigen is not known.

RNA transcripts yielded amplified TCR beta CDR3 regions. HTBI primers drove first-round RT-PCR of the TCR CDR3. Each CDR3 protein gets one entry after TCRdb re-called the multiplex PCR reads with MiXCR. The table lists some 770,000 distinct CDR3 sequences, roughly 17% of them singletons. Subjects aged 18 to 65 presented with newly diagnosed hyperthyroidism of less than 2 months' duration. Investigators excluded patients with uncontrolled infection, other autoimmune disease, pregnancy or lactation. V shed 3 bases and J shed 0 bases, with 5 bases lying between them. CDR1 and CDR2 (germline): LNHNV, YYDKDF (reference sequence). The CDR3 consists of 13 residues.

The origin of this receptor is a man aged 18 to 35 with Graves' hyperthyroidism. Sequencing was done on a sample of blood. The gene calls are TRBV15 and TRBJ1-1; no clear D. The CDR3 DNA follows: TGTGCCACCAGCAGTGATATGAACACTGAAGCTTTCTTT. Its translation is CATSSDMNTEAFF.